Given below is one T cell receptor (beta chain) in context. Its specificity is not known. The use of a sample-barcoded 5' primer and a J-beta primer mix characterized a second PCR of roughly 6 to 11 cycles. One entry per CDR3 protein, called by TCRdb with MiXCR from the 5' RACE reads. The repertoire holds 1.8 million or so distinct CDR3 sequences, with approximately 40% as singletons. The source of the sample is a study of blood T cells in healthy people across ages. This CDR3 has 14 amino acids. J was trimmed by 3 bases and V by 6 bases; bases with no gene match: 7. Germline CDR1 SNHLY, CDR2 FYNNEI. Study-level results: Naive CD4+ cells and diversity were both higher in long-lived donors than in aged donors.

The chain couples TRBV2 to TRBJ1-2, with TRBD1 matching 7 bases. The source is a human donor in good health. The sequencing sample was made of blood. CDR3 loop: CASRVQGTYYGYTF. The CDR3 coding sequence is TGTGCCAGCAGGGTACAGGGGACCTACTATGGCTACACCTTC. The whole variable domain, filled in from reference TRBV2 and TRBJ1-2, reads EPEVTQTPSHQVTQMGQEVILRCVPISNHLYFYWYRQILGQKVEFLVSFYNNEISEKSEIFDDQFSVERPDGSNFTLKIRSTKLEDSAMYFCASRVQGTYYGYTFGSGTRLTVV.